Listed here is a single TCR beta chain. As originally analysed: Amplification from reference gene primers served as the basis for estimated nucleated cell counts. Produced via immunoSEQ multiplex PCR; TCRdb's table is partial and in-frame only. The D gene and trimming were derived from the DNA, and the V and J assignments and clone size from that table. The sample contains more than 250,000 clones, around 83% of which appear only once. These data originate in a study of blood T cell repertoires in COVID-19. Across the whole study: Sources were T cells, B-cell-depleted T cells, or PBMCs; the material itself was cDNA or gDNA.

CDR1 is SGDLS, CDR2 YYNGEE, per germline. V was cut by 0 bases and J by 6 bases, with 15 bases left in between. CDR3 size: 16 residues. Study members were between about 18 and 95 years old and lived in roughly 24 US regions. This clonotype originated in a man between 40 and 49 years old who had been exposed to COVID-19. The chain joins TRBV9 to TRBJ2-2, with D tentatively TRBD1 (6 bases). The specimen sequenced was PBMCs or T cells enriched from blood (not recorded which). This CDR3 is CASSVGRGRSAGELFF. In DNA form, the CDR3 reads TGTGCCAGCAGCGTAGGCAGGGGAAGATCCGCCGGGGAGCTGTTTTTT.